What follows is one TCR beta chain and its context. No antigen is known for it. Other DNA sequences within the sample encode an identical CDR3. This entry is derived from a study of shared clonotypes between healthy human individuals. Study-level points and caveats: Estimated richness values were generally larger in naive subsets than in memory subsets. Roughly 4.7% was the fraction of naive CD4 clonotypes found shared across a few donors.

Original analysis: Junction-only immunoSEQ sequences carried no quality scores, so filtering differed. Profiling relied on immunoSEQ multiplex PCR, and the TCRdb table lists in-frame clones only, not all of them. V, J and clone size were drawn from that table, and D and trimming were deduced from the DNA. The data show millions of clones, just over 90% seen once. CDR1 and CDR2 from the germline V gene are DFQATT and SNEGSKA (reference sequence). Trimming left V 6 bases short and J 6 bases short, with 9 bases between. The CDR3 is 10 residues long. Source material: naive CD4+ T cells sorted from blood. Documented subset: CD45RA+ positively selected. This rearrangement joins TRBV20-1 to TRBJ2-7; no firm D call. The source is a man aged 18 to 30 in good health. The CDR3 nucleotides read TGCAGTGCATCCCTAGGCGAGCAGTACTTC. Translating it yields CSASLGEQYF.